This T cell receptor beta chain was sequenced in a study of cytotoxic CD8 clonotypes in ibrutinib-treated CLL. TCRdb keeps only in-frame clones here, not all; method: immunoSEQ multiplex PCR. The sample holds 300,000 to 350,000 clones, approximately 80% seen once. V was pared by 2 bases and J by 2 bases, with 12 bases between. Looked up from germline, CDR1 is SGHVS and CDR2 is FQNEAQ. This CDR3 region has 15 residues. This material consisted of PBMCs, taken before ibrutinib treatment. The clonotype originates from a human donor with chronic lymphocytic leukemia. J is TRBJ2-5 and V is TRBV7-8; D is ambiguous. The CDR3 region has the DNA TGTGCCAGCAGCTTAACGGAGAGCATTCAAGAGACCCAGTACTTC. Encoded protein: CASSLTESIQETQYF.